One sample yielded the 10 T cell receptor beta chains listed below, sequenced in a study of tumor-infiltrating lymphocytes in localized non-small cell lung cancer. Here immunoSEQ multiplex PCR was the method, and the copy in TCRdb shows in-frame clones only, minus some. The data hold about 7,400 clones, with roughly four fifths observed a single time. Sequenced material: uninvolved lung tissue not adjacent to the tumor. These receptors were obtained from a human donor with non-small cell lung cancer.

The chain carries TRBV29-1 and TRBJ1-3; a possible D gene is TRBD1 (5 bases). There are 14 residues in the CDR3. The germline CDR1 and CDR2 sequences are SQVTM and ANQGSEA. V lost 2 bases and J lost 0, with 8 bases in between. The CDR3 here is CSVEQGHSGNTIYF. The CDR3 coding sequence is TGCAGCGTTGAACAGGGCCACTCTGGAAACACCATATATTTT.

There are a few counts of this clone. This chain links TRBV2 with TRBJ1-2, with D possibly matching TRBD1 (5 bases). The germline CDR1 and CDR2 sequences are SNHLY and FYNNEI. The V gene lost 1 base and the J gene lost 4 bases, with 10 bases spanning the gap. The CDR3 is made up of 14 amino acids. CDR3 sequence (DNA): TGTGCCAGCAGTGAAGGGGGGGGAATCTATGGCTACACCTTC. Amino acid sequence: CASSEGGGIYGYTF.

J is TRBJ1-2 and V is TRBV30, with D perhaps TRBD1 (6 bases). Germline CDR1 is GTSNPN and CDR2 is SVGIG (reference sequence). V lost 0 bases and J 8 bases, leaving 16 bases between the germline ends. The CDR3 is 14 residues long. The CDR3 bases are TGTGCCTGGAGTGTATCTAGGGGGGCGCGGGGCTACACCTTC. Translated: CAWSVSRGARGYTF.

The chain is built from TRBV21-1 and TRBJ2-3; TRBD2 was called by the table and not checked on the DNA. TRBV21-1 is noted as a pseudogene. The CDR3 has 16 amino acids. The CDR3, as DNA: TGTGCCAGCAGCAGTCCATGGAGGCCCCGCACAGATACGCAGTATTTT. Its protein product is CASSSPWRPRTDTQYF.

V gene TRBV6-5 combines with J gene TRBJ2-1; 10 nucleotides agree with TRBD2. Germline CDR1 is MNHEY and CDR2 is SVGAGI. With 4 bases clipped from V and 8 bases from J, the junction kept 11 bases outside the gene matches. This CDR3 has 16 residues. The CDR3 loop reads CASSSRAGGPGDEQFF. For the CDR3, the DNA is TGTGCCAGCAGTTCCCGAGCGGGAGGGCCTGGCGATGAGCAGTTCTTC.

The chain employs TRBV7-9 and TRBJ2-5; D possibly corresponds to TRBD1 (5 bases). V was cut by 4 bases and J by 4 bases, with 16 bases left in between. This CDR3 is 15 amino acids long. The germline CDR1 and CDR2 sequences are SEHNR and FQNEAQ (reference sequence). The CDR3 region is CASSSRQQHTETQYF. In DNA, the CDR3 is TGTGCCAGCAGCTCCAGACAGCAGCATACAGAGACCCAGTACTTC.

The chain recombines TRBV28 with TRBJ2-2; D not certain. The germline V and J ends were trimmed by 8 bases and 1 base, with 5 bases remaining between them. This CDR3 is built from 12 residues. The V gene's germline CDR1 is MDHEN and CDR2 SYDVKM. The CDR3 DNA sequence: TGTGCCAGCGGCTTGAACACCGGGGAGCTGTTTTTT. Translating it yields CASGLNTGELFF.

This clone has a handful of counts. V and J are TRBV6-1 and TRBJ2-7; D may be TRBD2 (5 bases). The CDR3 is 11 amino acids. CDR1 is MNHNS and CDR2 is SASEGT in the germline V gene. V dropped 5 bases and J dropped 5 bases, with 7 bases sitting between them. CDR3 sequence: CASSRTDEQYF. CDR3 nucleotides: TGTGCCAGCAGTAGGACTGACGAGCAGTACTTC.

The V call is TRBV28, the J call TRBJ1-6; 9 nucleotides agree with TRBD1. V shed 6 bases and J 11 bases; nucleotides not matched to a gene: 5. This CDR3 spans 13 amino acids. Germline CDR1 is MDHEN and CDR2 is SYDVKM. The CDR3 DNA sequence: TGTGCCAGCAGGGGGGACAGGGCTACACCCCTCCACTTT. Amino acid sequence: CASRGDRATPLHF.

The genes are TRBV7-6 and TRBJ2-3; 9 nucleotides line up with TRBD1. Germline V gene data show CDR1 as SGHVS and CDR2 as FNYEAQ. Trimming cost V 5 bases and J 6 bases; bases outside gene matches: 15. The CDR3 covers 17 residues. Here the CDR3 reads CASSPRTGQGVWDTQYF. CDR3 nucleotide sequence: TGTGCCAGCAGCCCGCGAACGGGACAGGGAGTTTGGGATACGCAGTATTTT.